The 29 T cell receptor beta chains in this list originate from one sample, sequenced in a study of lung T cells in sarcoidosis with Löfgren's syndrome. TCRdb recomputed calls from the reads with MiXCR, one row per CDR3 protein. The sample shows 58,000 or so distinct CDR3 sequences, around 21% of them seen only once. Source material: CD4+ T cells from PBMCs. The receptors come from a human donor with sarcoidosis (Löfgren's syndrome or another form), or a control subject (not recorded which).

This clonotype was seen many times. The V and J genes are TRBV4-3 and TRBJ1-6; no reliable D call. There are 15 residues in the CDR3. CDR1 LGHNA and CDR2 YSLEER come from the germline V gene. With 0 bases removed from V and 4 bases from J, the gap between germline ends came to 7 bases. CDR3 sequence: CASSQDTDYNSPLHF. DNA for the CDR3: TGCGCCAGCAGCCAAGACACGGATTATAATTCACCCCTCCACTTT.

This clonotype was seen only a few times. V and J are TRBV10-3 and TRBJ2-1; 7 positions agree with TRBD2. From germline, CDR1 is ENHRY and CDR2 SYGVKD. The CDR3 spans 16 residues. V trimming: 0 bases; J trimming: 5 bases; junction bases outside the gene matches: 7. The CDR3 sequence: CAISESPRGENNEQFF. CDR3 bases: TGTGCCATCAGTGAGTCCCCCCGGGGGGAAAACAATGAGCAGTTCTTC.

This clonotype was seen at least ten times. The rearrangement uses TRBV6-1 and TRBJ1-1; 7 nucleotides match TRBD1. The junction had 15 bases not matched to a gene; V was cut back by 7 bases and J by 4 bases. CDR3 length: 16 amino acids. Per the germline V gene, CDR1 is MNHNS and CDR2 is SASEGT. The chain's CDR3 is CASTSFPTGIGTEAFF. The CDR3 DNA reads as TGTGCCAGCACCTCGTTCCCGACAGGGATCGGCACTGAAGCTTTCTTT.

V gene TRBV4-2 combines with J gene TRBJ2-3; D gene uncertain. This CDR3 has 14 residues. V was clipped by 1 base and J by 4 bases, with 9 bases between them. Germline assignment: CDR1 LGHNA and CDR2 YNFKEQ. The CDR3 sequence is CASSQVSAPDTQYF. The CDR3 coding sequence is TGTGCCAGCAGCCAAGTTTCGGCGCCAGATACGCAGTATTTT.

This chain uses TRBV7-3 with TRBJ2-3, with 7 bases matching TRBD2. V lost 5 bases, J lost 2 bases, and 10 bases stayed unmatched. Per the germline V gene, CDR1 is SGHTA and CDR2 is FQGTGA. This CDR3 is built from 16 residues. The CDR3 DNA follows: TGTGCCAGCAGCCCGCGGGCTAGCGGAACCACAGATACGCAGTATTTT. Translating gives CASSPRASGTTDTQYF.

This clonotype came up a few times. This may be a read error: a much more frequent sequence differs by one nucleotide. The chain couples TRBV6-1 to TRBJ2-1; 7 bases fit TRBD1. Germline V gene lookup returns CDR1 MNHNS and CDR2 SASEGT. V shed 6 bases and J 9 bases; nucleotides not matched to a gene: 8. The CDR3 has 13 amino acids. The CDR3, as DNA: TGTGCCAGCAGCCGCGGCAGGGGGACTGAGCAGTTCTTC. This gives the protein CASSRGRGTEQFF.

This clonotype occurred many times. CDR3 in amino acids: CASSSEVRGRSYEQYF. Here the CDR3 DNA reads TGTGCCAGCAGTTCCGAGGTCCGGGGGCGTTCGTACGAGCAGTACTTC. The chain recombines TRBV27 with TRBJ2-7; D might be TRBD1 or TRBD2, each matching 6 bases. The CDR3 is made up of 16 amino acids. The V end was cut by 4 bases, the J end by 4 bases, with 20 bases between. Germline loops: CDR1 MNHEY, CDR2 SMNVEV (reference sequence).

At least ten counts were recorded for this clonotype. The chain has TRBV4-1 and TRBJ2-3; 8 bases line up with TRBD2. V shed 2 bases and J 3 bases; nucleotides not matched to a gene: 7. The germline CDR1 and CDR2 sequences are MGHRA and YSYEKL. The CDR3 has 16 residues. Here the CDR3 DNA reads TGCGCCAGCAGCCAACCCACGGGGGGGTCGACAGATACGCAGTATTTT. It translates to CASSQPTGGSTDTQYF.

The table lists this clonotype with a few counts. This rearrangement joins TRBV11-2 to TRBJ2-7; D not resolved. Trimming stripped 0 bases from V and 3 bases from J, with 15 bases between. Germline CDR1 SGHAT, CDR2 FQNNGV. The CDR3 runs to 16 residues. CDR3 loop: CASSLDYAVLGYEQYF. The CDR3 coding sequence is TGTGCCAGCAGCTTAGATTATGCGGTTTTGGGCTACGAGCAGTACTTC.

At least ten counts were recorded for this clonotype. The gene calls are TRBV27 and TRBJ1-5; 8 nucleotides match TRBD1. Germline V gene data show CDR1 as MNHEY and CDR2 as SMNVEV (reference sequence). This CDR3 is built from 13 residues. After removal of 6 bases from V and 3 bases from J, the junction contained 1 base not matched to a gene. CDR3: CASRDRANQPQHF. The CDR3 DNA is TGTGCCAGCAGGGACAGGGCCAATCAGCCCCAGCATTTT.

This clonotype was counted many times. The chain couples TRBV28 to TRBJ2-5; no clear D gene. CDR1 is MDHEN, CDR2 SYDVKM, per germline. Trimming left V 3 bases short and J 0 bases short, with 8 bases between. This CDR3 contains 14 residues. CDR3 region: CASSFPPYQETQYF. The CDR3 DNA reads TGTGCCAGCAGTTTCCCACCCTACCAAGAGACCCAGTACTTC.

There are a few counts of this clonotype. This clone may be a read error of a much larger clone one base away. The chain combines TRBV7-6 with TRBJ2-5; D not certain. Germline lookup yields CDR1 SGHVS and CDR2 FNYEAQ. The CDR3 is made up of 11 amino acids. The CDR3 nucleotides are TGTGCCAGCAGCTTAGAAGAGTCCCAGTACTTC. Its protein product is CASSLEESQYF.

This clonotype occurred many times. The chain uses TRBV11-2 and TRBJ2-3; the D call may be TRBD1 or TRBD2 (6 bases each). CDR1 is SGHAT and CDR2 is FQNNGV in the germline V gene. Between the trimmed V and J ends, which lost 6 bases and 3 bases, there was a span of 19 bases. The CDR3 consists of 16 residues. The CDR3 sequence: CASSLRGWGRTDTQYF. The CDR3, as DNA: TGTGCCAGCAGTCTCAGGGGTTGGGGGAGGACAGATACGCAGTATTTT.

Only a few counts were recorded for this clonotype. The chain joins TRBV12-3 or TRBV12-4 to TRBJ1-2; D may be TRBD1 (5 bases). Trimming stripped 1 base from V and 1 base from J, with 19 bases between. The length of the CDR3 is 18 residues. The CDR3 spells CASSLDRGLGGDNYGYTF. CDR3 bases: TGTGCCAGCAGTTTAGATCGTGGGCTTGGGGGTGATAACTATGGCTACACCTTC.

Ten or more counts support this clonotype. The V gene is TRBV20-1, the J gene TRBJ2-3; 10 nucleotides line up with TRBD2. This CDR3 contains 15 residues. V trimming: 8 bases; J trimming: 9 bases; junction bases outside the gene matches: 17. The V gene's germline CDR1 is DFQATT and CDR2 SNEGSKA (reference sequence). The CDR3 protein is CSSNPSGGAFLTQYF. The CDR3 nucleotides read TGCAGTTCAAACCCCAGCGGGGGGGCCTTTTTAACGCAGTATTTT.

On this clonotype itself: The conserved closing phenylalanine or tryptophan is absent in this CDR3, likely reflecting a read error. This sequence joins TRBV28 and TRBJ2-7; 7 bases map to TRBD2. The CDR3 loop spans 14 amino acids. V was clipped by 6 bases and J by 1 base; unmatched bases: 6. Germline V gene lookup returns CDR1 MDHEN and CDR2 SYDVKM. The CDR3 DNA is TGTGCCAGCAGCCGGGGAGGGGCTTCCTACGAGCAGTACGCC. Its translation is CASSRGGASYEQYA.

The V gene is TRBV18, the J gene TRBJ1-5; the match to TRBD1 covers 11 bases. Germline V lookup: CDR1 KGHSH, CDR2 LQKENI. The CDR3 loop spans 15 amino acids. The V segment lost 3 bases and the J segment 6 bases; nucleotides outside the gene matches: 4. The CDR3 sequence: CASSPGTGGLQPQHF. The CDR3 region has the DNA TGTGCCAGCTCACCGGGGACAGGGGGGCTTCAGCCCCAGCATTTT.

The V gene is TRBV3-1, the J gene TRBJ1-5; no definite D call. Germline CDR1 reads LGHDT; CDR2 reads YNNKEL (reference sequence). Trimming pared 3 bases from V and 7 bases from J, leaving 10 bases between. The length of the CDR3 is 13 residues. The CDR3 DNA follows: TGTGCCAGCAGCCAGGGGTGGACCCAGCCCCAGCATTTT. This gives the protein CASSQGWTQPQHF.

This clonotype showed up many times. The chain recombines TRBV6-1 with TRBJ1-6; D not resolved. Trimming stripped 5 bases from V and 10 bases from J, with 9 bases between. The CDR3 has 12 residues. Germline lookup yields CDR1 MNHNS and CDR2 SASEGT. The CDR3 loop is CASSPLNSPLHF. CDR3 in DNA: TGTGCCAGCAGTCCTTTAAACTCACCCCTCCACTTT.

This clonotype appeared many times. V is TRBV7-2 and J is TRBJ2-5; D may be TRBD2 (5 bases). From germline, CDR1 is SGHTA and CDR2 FQGNSA. The CDR3 covers 14 residues. Trimming removed 5 bases at V and 1 base at J, with 11 bases between. The CDR3 loop reads CASSPTRPQETQYF. The CDR3, as DNA: TGTGCCAGCAGCCCTACTAGGCCCCAAGAGACCCAGTACTTC.

This clonotype was seen at least ten times. The chain combines TRBV27 with TRBJ2-1, with a tentative D call TRBD1 (5 bases). CDR3 length: 17 amino acids. Trimming took 4 bases from V and 2 from J, leaving 18 bases between them. Germline V lookup: CDR1 MNHEY, CDR2 SMNVEV (reference sequence). The CDR3 loop reads CASSYKQVGGPYNEQFF. CDR3 nucleotides: TGTGCCAGCAGTTATAAACAGGTCGGCGGCCCCTACAATGAGCAGTTCTTC.

This clonotype has ten or more counts. The genes are TRBV10-1 and TRBJ2-5; unclear D gene. The CDR3 sequence is 16 residues long. The germline V gene has CDR1 WNHNN and CDR2 SYGVQD (reference sequence). V was pared by 0 bases and J by 1 base, with 12 bases between. The CDR3 loop is CASSESLSRPQETQYF. The CDR3 nucleotides read TGCGCCAGCAGTGAGTCGCTGTCCCGGCCCCAAGAGACCCAGTACTTC.

This clonotype occurred once. The junction departs from the called germline gene at one end, perhaps through a read error. The J gene is TRBJ1-1, the V gene TRBV5-1; D is uncertain. Germline V gene data show CDR1 as SGHRS and CDR2 as YFSETQ. The CDR3 runs 16 residues. CDR3 sequence (DNA): TGCGCCAGCAGCGACCCATCCAGCATTGGCGACACTGAAGCTTCCTTT. It is translated as CASSDPSSIGDTEASF.

As concerns this clonotype: A much larger clone sits a single nucleotide away, making a read error possible. The chain has TRBV7-2 and TRBJ2-1; D gene ambiguous. CDR1 is SGHTA, CDR2 FQGNSA, per germline. The CDR3 sequence is 15 residues long. The CDR3: CASSAQASSYNKQFF. The CDR3 DNA reads TGTGCCAGCAGCGCTCAGGCGAGCTCCTACAATAAGCAGTTCTTC.

In its sample, this clonotype was seen a few times. The chain links TRBV2 to TRBJ1-2; 9 bases are shared with TRBD1. The germline CDR1 and CDR2 sequences are SNHLY and FYNNEI. The CDR3 covers 13 residues. V lost 5 bases to trimming and J lost 8 bases; unmatched junction nucleotides: 6. The CDR3 sequence: CASSNRGPSGYTF. In nucleotides, the CDR3 is TGTGCCAGCAGTAACAGGGGGCCGAGCGGCTACACCTTC.

This clonotype showed up many times. This rearrangement joins TRBV28 to TRBJ1-1; D is unresolved. CDR1 and CDR2 (germline): MDHEN, SYDVKM. The V end was cut by 6 bases, the J end by 4 bases, with 6 bases between. The CDR3 extends over 11 amino acids. The CDR3 spells CASRGITEAFF. The CDR3 DNA reads TGTGCCAGCAGGGGAATCACTGAAGCTTTCTTT.

As concerns this clonotype: Germline is not matched at one junction end, which may reflect a read error. The chain combines TRBV20-1 with TRBJ1-1, with D hard to call. CDR3 length equals 15 residues. Germline V lookup: CDR1 DFQATT, CDR2 SNEGSKA (reference sequence). The CDR3 DNA reads TGCCGTGCTGGAACTTCGAGGGCCCTGGGCACTGAAGCTTTCTTT. Protein sequence: CRAGTSRALGTEAFF.

V is TRBV5-6 and J is TRBJ1-4; 9 bases are shared with TRBD1. CDR1 SGHDT and CDR2 YYEEEE come from the germline V gene. The V and J ends lost 3 bases and 16 bases, in that order; junction bases with no gene match: 7. This CDR3 comprises 12 residues. The CDR3 DNA reads as TGTGCCAGCAGCTCCCGGGACAGGGCATGGTTTTTT. Its translation: CASSSRDRAWFF. Using reference TRBV5-6 and TRBJ1-4 for the parts outside the CDR3, the full variable domain is DAGVTQSPTHLIKTRGQQVTLRCSPKSGHDTVSWYQQALGQGPQFIFQYYEEEERQRGNFPDRFSGHQFPNYSSELNVNALLLGDSALYLCASSSRDRAWFFGSGTQLSVL.

This clonotype was detected ten times or more. The V call is TRBV7-2, the J call TRBJ2-5; D is ambiguous. The CDR3 contains 13 residues. Germline V gene lookup returns CDR1 SGHTA and CDR2 FQGNSA. V was cut by 5 bases and J by 5 bases, with 12 bases left in between. The CDR3 here is CASSERTLETQYF. CDR3 DNA: TGTGCCAGCAGCGAACGTACGTTGGAGACCCAGTACTTC.